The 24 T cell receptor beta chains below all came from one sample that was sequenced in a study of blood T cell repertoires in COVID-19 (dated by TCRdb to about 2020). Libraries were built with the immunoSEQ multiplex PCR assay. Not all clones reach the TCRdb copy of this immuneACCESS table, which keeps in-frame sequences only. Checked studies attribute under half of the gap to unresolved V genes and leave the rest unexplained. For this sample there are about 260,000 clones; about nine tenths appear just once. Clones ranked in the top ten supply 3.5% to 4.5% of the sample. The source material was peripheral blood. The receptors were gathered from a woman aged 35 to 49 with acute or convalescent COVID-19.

DNA of the CDR3: TGTGCCAGCGGGGACAGGGCTAATGAGCAGTTCTTC. Its protein is CASGDRANEQFF. The chain joins TRBV12-3 or TRBV12-4 to TRBJ2-1, with 9 bases matching TRBD1. There are 12 residues in the CDR3. V was pared by 8 bases and J by 7 bases, with 3 bases of the junction left unmatched.

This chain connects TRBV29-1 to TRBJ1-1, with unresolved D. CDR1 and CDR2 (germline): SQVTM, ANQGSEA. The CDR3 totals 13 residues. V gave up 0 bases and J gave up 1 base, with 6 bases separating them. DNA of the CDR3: TGCAGCGTTGAAGAGGGGAGGAACACTGAAGCTTTCTTT. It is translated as CSVEEGRNTEAFF.

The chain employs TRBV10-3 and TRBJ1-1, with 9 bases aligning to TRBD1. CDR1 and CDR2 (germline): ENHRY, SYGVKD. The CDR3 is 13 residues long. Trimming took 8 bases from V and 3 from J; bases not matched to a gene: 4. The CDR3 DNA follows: TGTGCCATCGGGGGACAGGGTTACACTGAAGCTTTCTTT. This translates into CAIGGQGYTEAFF.

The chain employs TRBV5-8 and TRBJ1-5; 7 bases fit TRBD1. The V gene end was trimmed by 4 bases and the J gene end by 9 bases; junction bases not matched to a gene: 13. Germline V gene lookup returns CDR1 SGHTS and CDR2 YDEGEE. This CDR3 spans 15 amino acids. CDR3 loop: CASSDRESSRGPQHF. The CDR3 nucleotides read TGTGCCAGCAGCGACAGGGAATCCTCCCGGGGGCCCCAGCATTTT. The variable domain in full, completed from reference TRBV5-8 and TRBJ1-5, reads EAGVTQSPTHLIKTRGQQATLRCSPISGHTSVYWYQQALGLGLQFLLWYDEGEERNRGNFPPRFSGRQFPNYSSELNVNALELEDSALYLCASSDRESSRGPQHFGDGTRLSIL.

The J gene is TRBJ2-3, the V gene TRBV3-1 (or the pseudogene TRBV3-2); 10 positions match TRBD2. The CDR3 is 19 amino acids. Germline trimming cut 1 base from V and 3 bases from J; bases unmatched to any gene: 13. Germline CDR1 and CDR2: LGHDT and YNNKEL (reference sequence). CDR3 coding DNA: TGTGCCAGCAGCCAAGCAACCAGCGGGGGGGCCATTTGGACAGATACGCAGTATTTT. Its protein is CASSQATSGGAIWTDTQYF.

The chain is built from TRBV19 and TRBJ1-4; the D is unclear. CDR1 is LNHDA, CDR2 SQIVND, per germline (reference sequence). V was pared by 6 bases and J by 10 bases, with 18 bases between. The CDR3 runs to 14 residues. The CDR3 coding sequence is TGTGCCAGTAGACCGGGGTCCCAGGCCGGAAAACTGTTTTTT. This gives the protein CASRPGSQAGKLFF.

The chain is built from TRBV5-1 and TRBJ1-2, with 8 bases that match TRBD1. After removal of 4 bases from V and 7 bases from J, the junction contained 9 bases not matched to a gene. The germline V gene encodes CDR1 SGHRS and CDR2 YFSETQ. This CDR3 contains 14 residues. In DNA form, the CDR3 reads TGCGCCAGCAGCCTTCCTGACAGGGGAGGTGGCTACACCTTC. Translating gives CASSLPDRGGGYTF.

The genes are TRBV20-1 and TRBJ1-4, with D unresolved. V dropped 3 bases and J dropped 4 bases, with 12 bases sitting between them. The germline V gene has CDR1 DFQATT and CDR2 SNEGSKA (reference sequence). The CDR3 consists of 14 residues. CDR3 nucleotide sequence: TGCAGTGCTAGTGGCCCACCACTTAATGAAAAACTGTTTTTT. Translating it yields CSASGPPLNEKLFF.

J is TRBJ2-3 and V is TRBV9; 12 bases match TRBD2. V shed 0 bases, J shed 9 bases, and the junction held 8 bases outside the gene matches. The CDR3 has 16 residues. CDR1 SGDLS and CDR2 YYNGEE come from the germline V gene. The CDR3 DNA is TGTGCCAGCAGCGTAGAACTAGCGGGGGGTTTGGGAACGCAGTATTTT. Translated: CASSVELAGGLGTQYF. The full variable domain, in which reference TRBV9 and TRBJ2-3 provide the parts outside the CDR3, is DSGVTQTPKHLITATGQRVTLRCSPRSGDLSVYWYQQSLDQGLQFLIQYYNGEERAKGNILERFSAQQFPDLHSELNLSSLELGDSALYFCASSVELAGGLGTQYFGPGTRLTVL.

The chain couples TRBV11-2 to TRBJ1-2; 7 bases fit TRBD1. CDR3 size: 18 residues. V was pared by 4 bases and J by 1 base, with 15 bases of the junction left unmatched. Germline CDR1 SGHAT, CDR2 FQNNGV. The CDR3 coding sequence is TGTGCCAGCAGCTCGCTGGCCGGGGGACAGAAAGATAACTATGGCTACACCTTC. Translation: CASSSLAGGQKDNYGYTF.

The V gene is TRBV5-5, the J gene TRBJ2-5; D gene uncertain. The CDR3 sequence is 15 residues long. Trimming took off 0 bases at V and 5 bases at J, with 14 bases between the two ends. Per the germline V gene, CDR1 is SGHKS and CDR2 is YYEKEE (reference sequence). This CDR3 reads CASSLARNRRETQYF. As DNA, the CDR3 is TGTGCCAGCAGCTTGGCCAGGAATAGACGGGAGACCCAGTACTTC. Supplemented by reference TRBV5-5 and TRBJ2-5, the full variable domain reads DAGVTQSPTHLIKTRGQQVTLRCSPISGHKSVSWYQQVLGQGPQFIFQYYEKEERGRGNFPDRFSARQFPNYSSELNVNALLLGDSALYLCASSLARNRRETQYFGPGTRLLVL.

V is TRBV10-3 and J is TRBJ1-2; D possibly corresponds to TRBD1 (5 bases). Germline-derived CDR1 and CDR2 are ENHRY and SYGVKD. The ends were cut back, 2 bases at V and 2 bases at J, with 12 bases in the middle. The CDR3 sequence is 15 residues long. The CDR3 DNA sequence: TGTGCCATCAGTGAGATGGAGGGGTGGAACTATGGCTACACCTTC. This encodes CAISEMEGWNYGYTF.

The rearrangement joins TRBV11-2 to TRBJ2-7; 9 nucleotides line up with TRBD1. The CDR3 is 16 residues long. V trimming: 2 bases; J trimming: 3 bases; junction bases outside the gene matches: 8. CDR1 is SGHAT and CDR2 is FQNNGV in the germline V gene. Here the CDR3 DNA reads TGTGCCAGCAGCTTATATTGGACAGGGGCTCTCTACGAGCAGTACGTC. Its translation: CASSLYWTGALYEQYV.

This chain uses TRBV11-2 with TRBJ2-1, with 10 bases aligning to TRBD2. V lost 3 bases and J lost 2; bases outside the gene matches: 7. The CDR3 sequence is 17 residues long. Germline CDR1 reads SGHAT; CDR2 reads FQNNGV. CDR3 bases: TGTGCCAGCAGCTTGGGTTTTAGCGGGGGGCCCTACAATGAGCAGTTCTTC. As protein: CASSLGFSGGPYNEQFF.

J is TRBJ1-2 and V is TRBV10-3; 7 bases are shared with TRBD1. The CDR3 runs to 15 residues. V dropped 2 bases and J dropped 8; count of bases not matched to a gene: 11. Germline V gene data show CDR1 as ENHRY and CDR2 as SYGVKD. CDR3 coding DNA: TGTGCCATCAGTGAGACGGTCGGAGGGGGCGCGGGCTACACCTTC. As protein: CAISETVGGGAGYTF.

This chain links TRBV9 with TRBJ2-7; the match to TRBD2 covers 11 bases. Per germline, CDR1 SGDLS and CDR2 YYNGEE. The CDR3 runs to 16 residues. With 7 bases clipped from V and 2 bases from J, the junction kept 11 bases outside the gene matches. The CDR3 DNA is TGTGCCAGCCATAGCGGGGGGGTTGGGGCCCCCTACGAGCAGTACGTC. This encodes CASHSGGVGAPYEQYV.

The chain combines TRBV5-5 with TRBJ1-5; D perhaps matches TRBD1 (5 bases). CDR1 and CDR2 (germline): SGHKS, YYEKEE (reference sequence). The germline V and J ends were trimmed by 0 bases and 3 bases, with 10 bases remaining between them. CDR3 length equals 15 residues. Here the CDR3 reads CASSLATGLNQPQHF. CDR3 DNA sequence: TGTGCCAGCAGCTTGGCCACAGGTCTCAATCAGCCCCAGCATTTT.

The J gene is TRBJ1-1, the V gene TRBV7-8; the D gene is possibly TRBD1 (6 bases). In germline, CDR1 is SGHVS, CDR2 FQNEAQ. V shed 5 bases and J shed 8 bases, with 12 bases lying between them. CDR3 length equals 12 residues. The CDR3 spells CASSARGFEAFF. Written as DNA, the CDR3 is TGTGCCAGCAGCGCCAGGGGTTTCGAAGCTTTCTTT.

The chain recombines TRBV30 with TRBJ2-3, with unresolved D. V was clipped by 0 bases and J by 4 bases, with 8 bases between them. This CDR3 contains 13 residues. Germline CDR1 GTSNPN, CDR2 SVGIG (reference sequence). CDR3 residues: CAWSVRLADTQYF. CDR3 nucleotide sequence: TGTGCCTGGAGTGTACGGTTGGCAGATACGCAGTATTTT.

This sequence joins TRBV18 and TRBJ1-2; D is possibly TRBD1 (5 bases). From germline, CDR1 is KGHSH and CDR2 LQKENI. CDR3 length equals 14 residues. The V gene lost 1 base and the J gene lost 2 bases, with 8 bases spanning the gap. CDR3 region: CASSPRRDNYGYTF. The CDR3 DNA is TGTGCCAGCTCACCACGGAGGGACAACTATGGCTACACCTTC.

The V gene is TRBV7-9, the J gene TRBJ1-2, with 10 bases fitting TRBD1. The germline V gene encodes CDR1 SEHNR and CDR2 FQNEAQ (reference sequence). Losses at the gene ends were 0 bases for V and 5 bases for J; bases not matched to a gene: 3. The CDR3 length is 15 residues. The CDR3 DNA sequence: TGTGCCAGCAGCTTAGCGGGGGGACAGGGGTATGGCTACACCTTC. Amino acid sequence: CASSLAGGQGYGYTF.

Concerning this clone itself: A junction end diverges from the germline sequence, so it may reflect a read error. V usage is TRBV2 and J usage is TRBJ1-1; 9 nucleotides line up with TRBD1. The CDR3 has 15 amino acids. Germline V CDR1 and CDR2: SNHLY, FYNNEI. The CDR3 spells CASRDRGAMNTEAFF. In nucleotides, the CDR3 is TGTGCCAGCAGGGACAGGGGCGCAATGAATACTGAAGCTTTCTTT.

The CDR3 region is CASSVQGNTEAFF. CDR3 in DNA: TGTGCCAGCAGCGTCCAGGGTAACACTGAAGCTTTCTTT. The chain links TRBV11-2 to TRBJ1-1; D perhaps matches TRBD1 (5 bases). This CDR3 contains 13 residues. V was clipped by 5 bases and J by 2 bases, with 9 bases between them. Germline V CDR1 and CDR2: SGHAT, FQNNGV.

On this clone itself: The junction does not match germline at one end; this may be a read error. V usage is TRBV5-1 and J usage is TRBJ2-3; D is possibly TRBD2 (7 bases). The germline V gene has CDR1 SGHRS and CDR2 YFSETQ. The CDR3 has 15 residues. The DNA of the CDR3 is TGCGCCCGCAGCTGGGGAGGGGGGGCACAAGATACGCAGTATTTT. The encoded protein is CARSWGGGAQDTQYF.